This TCR beta chain is drawn from a study of T cell responses to AZD1222 COVID-19 vaccine. Study-wide points: The donor group comprised mostly white British people and more females; the analysis possibly underestimated clonal diversity. The study reported that nearly half of spike-specific TCRs target unmutated variant regions. Baseline seropositives among AZD1222 recipients totaled only 5 to 7. Spike-spanning, vaccine-associated CD4 TCRs were dominant at 160-218 and 743-854.

Method: immunoSEQ multiplex PCR; TCRdb's copy keeps in-frame clones and lacks some. The sample contains 100,000 to 150,000 clones, more than 85% of which appear only once. The CDR3 sequence is 16 residues long. Per germline, CDR1 LGHNA and CDR2 YNFKEQ. V shed 8 bases, J shed 7 bases, and the junction held 14 bases outside the gene matches. Of note for this clone: Its target is unknown.

The genes are TRBV4-2 and TRBJ2-1, with 10 bases aligning to TRBD2. Sample: peripheral blood, taken on day 0 of AZD1222 vaccination. The TCR was taken from an adult in good health. The CDR3 DNA sequence: TGTGCCAGCGCCGAACCGCTAGCGGGAGTTAAGAATGAGCAGTTCTTC. This gives the protein CASAEPLAGVKNEQFF.